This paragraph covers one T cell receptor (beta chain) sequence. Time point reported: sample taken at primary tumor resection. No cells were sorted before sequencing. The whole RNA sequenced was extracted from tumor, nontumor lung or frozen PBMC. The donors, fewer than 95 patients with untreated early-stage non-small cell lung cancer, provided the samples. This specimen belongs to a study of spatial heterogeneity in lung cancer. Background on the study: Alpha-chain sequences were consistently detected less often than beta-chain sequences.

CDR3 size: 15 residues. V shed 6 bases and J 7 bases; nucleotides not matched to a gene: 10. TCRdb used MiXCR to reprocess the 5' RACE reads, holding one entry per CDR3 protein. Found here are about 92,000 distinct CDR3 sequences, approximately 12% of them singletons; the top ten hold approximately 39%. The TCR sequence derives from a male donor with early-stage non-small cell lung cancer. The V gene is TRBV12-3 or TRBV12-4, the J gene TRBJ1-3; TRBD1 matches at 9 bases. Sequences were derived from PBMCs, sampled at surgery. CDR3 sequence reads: CASSIPQGARNTIYF. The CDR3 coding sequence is TGTGCCAGCAGCATACCACAGGGGGCGAGGAACACCATATATTTT.